The 8 T cell receptor beta chains listed next were all sequenced from one sample in a study of tumor-infiltrating lymphocytes in primary liver carcinoma. From about 530 ng total RNA, TCR beta cDNA was generated with a primer in the constant region. Slightly modified ARM-PCR, run as three nested multiplex PCR rounds, produced the TCR beta libraries. Forward primers for TRBV1-TRBV30 and a C-beta reverse primer served the first two PCR rounds, at approximately 10 cycles each. TCRdb reprocessed the multiplex PCR reads with MiXCR, giving one entry per CDR3 protein. The sample carries 95,000 to 100,000 distinct CDR3 sequences, about two thirds recorded once. The tissue used was unsorted bulk material of roughly 17-31 mg. RNA and DNA were co-extracted from it with the AllPrep DNA/RNA mini kit. The sequencing input was liver tumor tissue from sampling region 2. This sample's subset: tumor region T2, inferior pole. The origin of the receptors is an older woman with primary liver carcinoma and hepatitis B virus infection.

Concerning this clonotype: A read error is likely, as this CDR3 ends without the conserved phenylalanine or tryptophan. Because the CDR3's place on the DNA is in doubt, the DNA is left out and the CDR3 is given as listed by TCRdb. The genes are TRBV4-2 and TRBJ2-2. CDR1 and CDR2 (germline): LGHNA, YNFKEQ. The CDR3 is 15 amino acids in total, end residues counted. This chain's CDR3 is CASSQDLRHPGELSI.

In this sample, this clonotype turned up many times. V and J are TRBV6-6 and TRBJ2-7; TRBD1 agrees at 7 bases. Germline CDR1 and CDR2: MNHNY and SVGAGI (reference sequence). The CDR3 runs to 14 residues. With V trimmed by 2 bases and J by 4 bases, 5 bases remained unmatched. The CDR3 DNA follows: TGTGCCAGCAGTTACGGGACAGAGGGGTACGAGCAGTACTTC. It translates to CASSYGTEGYEQYF.

Notes on this clonotype: Given the absence of the conserved phenylalanine or tryptophan at the CDR3 end, a read error is likely. J is TRBJ2-1 and V is TRBV11-2; D ambiguous. CDR1 SGHAT and CDR2 FQNNGV come from the germline V gene. The CDR3 runs 15 residues. CDR3: CASRLDGSSHNEQFI. The CDR3 bases are TGTGCCAGCAGATTAGATGGTAGCTCCCACAATGAGCAGTTCATC.

V gene TRBV10-3 combines with J gene TRBJ2-2; D is perhaps TRBD2 (5 bases). The CDR3 extends over 15 amino acids. In germline, CDR1 is ENHRY, CDR2 SYGVKD. Trimming left V 6 bases short and J 1 base short, with 12 bases between. DNA of the CDR3: TGTGCCATCAGGATAGGAGGCATGAACACCGGGGAGCTGTTTTTT. It translates to CAIRIGGMNTGELFF.

This clonotype was observed a few times. The chain links TRBV28 to TRBJ2-1, with TRBD2 identical over 8 bases. Germline CDR1 is MDHEN and CDR2 is SYDVKM. Unmatched junction bases numbered 18, after V lost 5 bases and J lost 0 bases. There are 20 residues in the CDR3. CDR3 residues: CASSDTTSDQIRSSYNEQFF. In DNA, the CDR3 is TGTGCCAGCAGTGACACGACTAGCGACCAAATCCGCTCCTCCTACAATGAGCAGTTCTTC.

This clonotype came up many times. The chain joins TRBV29-1 to TRBJ2-3, with 9 bases that match TRBD1. The trim removed 7 bases at V and 6 bases at J, leaving 5 bases unmatched. Looked up from germline, CDR1 is SQVTM and CDR2 is ANQGSEA. The CDR3 is made up of 12 amino acids. The CDR3 loop is CSADRGDDTQYF. The CDR3 DNA sequence: TGCAGCGCCGACAGGGGGGACGATACGCAGTATTTT.

This clonotype was picked up a small number of times. This may arise from a read error, as a much more abundant clone is one base away. This chain uses TRBV29-1 with TRBJ1-1, with D tentatively TRBD1 (6 bases). Looked up from germline, CDR1 is SQVTM and CDR2 is ANQGSEA. The CDR3 spans 13 residues. Trimming cost V 5 bases and J 3 bases, with 13 bases left between them. The CDR3: CSVSTGRDTEAFF. The CDR3 DNA sequence: TGCAGCGTTTCAACAGGGAGGGACACTGAAGCTTTCTTT. The variable domain in full, with the rest retrieved from reference TRBV29-1 and TRBJ1-1, is SAVISQKPSRDICQRGTSLTIQCQVDSQVTMMFWYRQQPGQSLTLIATANQGSEATYESGFVIDKFPISRPNLTFSTLTVSNMSPEDSSIYLCSVSTGRDTEAFFGQGTRLTVV.

For this clonotype: One end of the junction is discordant with germline, which a read error may explain. The J gene is TRBJ2-7, the V gene TRBV12-3 or TRBV12-4, with D perhaps TRBD1 or TRBD2 (6 bases each). This CDR3 contains 15 residues. CDR3 amino acids: CASSPRGGNSHEHYF. In DNA, the CDR3 is TGTGCCAGCAGCCCCAGGGGCGGGAACTCCCACGAGCACTACTTC.